The sequence of this TCR beta chain was determined in a study of blood T cell repertoires in COVID-19. Looking at the study overall: T cells, B-cell-depleted T cells, or PBMCs provided the cDNA or gDNA that served as material.

Some clones are missing from TCRdb's copy, which holds only in-frame ones; the method was immunoSEQ multiplex PCR. Of some 120,000 clones detected, about 80% appear once; the ten largest clones hold 10% to 14%. The CDR3 loop spans 14 amino acids. Germline V CDR1 and CDR2: MGHDK, SYGVNS. Trimming stripped 3 bases from V and 6 bases from J, with 14 bases between. This sequence originates from a human donor in a cohort sampled during active COVID-19. The chain uses TRBV25-1 and TRBJ2-5; D perhaps matches TRBD2 (6 bases). The source material was peripheral blood. The CDR3 DNA is TGTGCCAGCAGTGATTTCCGGGGGAGGAAGACCCAGTACTTC. Encoded protein: CASSDFRGRKTQYF.